This TCR beta chain was sequenced in a study of early T cells in non-severe SARS-CoV-2 infection. In the study overall: Alpha and beta chains were unpaired, from unsorted whole-blood bulk RNA. General study findings and limits: Using VDJdb, the matching emphasized anti-spike CD8 responses while missing private and CD4 specificities.

Attached unique molecular identifiers marked individual cDNA molecules. TCRdb independently ran MiXCR on the 5' RACE reads; one entry per CDR3 protein. In the table there are tens of thousands of distinct CDR3 sequences, under 9% of which are singletons. Concerning this clonotype itself: Antigen unknown.

The V end was cut by 2 bases, the J end by 4 bases, with 11 bases between. The CDR3 spans 14 residues. The receptor comes from an adult who was a healthcare worker with PCR-confirmed SARS-CoV-2 infection or an uninfected control (not recorded which). The chain is built from TRBV12-3 or TRBV12-4 and TRBJ1-1; TRBD1 might be the D (5 bases). This sample comprised whole blood, obtained at baseline. CDR3 nucleotide sequence: TGTGCCAGCAGTTTAAGTCGGAGGGGCACTGAAGCTTTCTTT. As protein: CASSLSRRGTEAFF.